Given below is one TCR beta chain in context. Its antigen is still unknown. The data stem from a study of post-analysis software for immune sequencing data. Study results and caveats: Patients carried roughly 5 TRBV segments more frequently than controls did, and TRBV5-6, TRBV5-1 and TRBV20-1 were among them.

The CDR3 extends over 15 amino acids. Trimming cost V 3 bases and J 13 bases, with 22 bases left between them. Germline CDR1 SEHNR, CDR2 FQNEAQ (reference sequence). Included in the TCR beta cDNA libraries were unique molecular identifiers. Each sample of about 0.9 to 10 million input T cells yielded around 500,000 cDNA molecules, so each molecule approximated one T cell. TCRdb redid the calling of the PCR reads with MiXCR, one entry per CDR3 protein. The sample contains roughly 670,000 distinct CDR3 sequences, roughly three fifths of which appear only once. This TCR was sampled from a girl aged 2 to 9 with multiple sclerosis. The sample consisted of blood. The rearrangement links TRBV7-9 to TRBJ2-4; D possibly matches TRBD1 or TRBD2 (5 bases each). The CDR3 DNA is TGTGCCAGCAGCTTCGGGGACGCCGGTGGGGATGAGCAGTACTTC. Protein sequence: CASSFGDAGGDEQYF.